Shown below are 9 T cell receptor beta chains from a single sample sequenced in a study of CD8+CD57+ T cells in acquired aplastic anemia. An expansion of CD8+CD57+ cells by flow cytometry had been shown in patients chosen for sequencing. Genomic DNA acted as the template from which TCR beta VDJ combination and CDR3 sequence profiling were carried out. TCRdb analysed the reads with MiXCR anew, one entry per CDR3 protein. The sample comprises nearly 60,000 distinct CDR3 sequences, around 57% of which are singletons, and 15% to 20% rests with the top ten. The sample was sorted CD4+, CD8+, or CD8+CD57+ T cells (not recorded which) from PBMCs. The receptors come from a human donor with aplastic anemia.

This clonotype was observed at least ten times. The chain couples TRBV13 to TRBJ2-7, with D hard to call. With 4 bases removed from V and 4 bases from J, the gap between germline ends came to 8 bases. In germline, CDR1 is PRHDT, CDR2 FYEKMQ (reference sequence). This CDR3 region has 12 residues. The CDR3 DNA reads TGTGCCAGCAGCTCCAGACCGTACGAGCAGTACTTC. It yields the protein CASSSRPYEQYF.

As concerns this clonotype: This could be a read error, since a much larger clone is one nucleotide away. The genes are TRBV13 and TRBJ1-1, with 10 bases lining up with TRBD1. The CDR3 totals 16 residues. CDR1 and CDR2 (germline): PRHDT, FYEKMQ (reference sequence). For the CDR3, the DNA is TGTACCAGCAGCCCCGGGACAGGGGAGGAGGGCACTGAAGCTTTCTTT. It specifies CTSSPGTGEEGTEAFF.

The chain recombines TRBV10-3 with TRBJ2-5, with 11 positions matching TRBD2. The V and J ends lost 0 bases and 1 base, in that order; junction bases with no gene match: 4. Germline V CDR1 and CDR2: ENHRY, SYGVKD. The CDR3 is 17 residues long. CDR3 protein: CAISESSSGGSQETQYF. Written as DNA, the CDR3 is TGTGCCATCAGTGAGTCGTCTAGCGGGGGGTCCCAAGAGACCCAGTACTTC.

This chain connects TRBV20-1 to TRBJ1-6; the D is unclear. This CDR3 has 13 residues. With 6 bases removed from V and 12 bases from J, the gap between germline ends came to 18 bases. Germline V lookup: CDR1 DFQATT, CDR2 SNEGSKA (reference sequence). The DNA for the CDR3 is TGCAGTGCCCATGCAGCCGGGTCGGGACCCCTCCACTTT. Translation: CSAHAAGSGPLHF.

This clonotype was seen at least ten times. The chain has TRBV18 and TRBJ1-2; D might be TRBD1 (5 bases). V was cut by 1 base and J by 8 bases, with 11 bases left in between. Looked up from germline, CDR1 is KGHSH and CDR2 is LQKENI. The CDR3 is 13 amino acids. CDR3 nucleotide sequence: TGTGCCAGCTCACCACGGGACCAACCCGGCTACACCTTC. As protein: CASSPRDQPGYTF.

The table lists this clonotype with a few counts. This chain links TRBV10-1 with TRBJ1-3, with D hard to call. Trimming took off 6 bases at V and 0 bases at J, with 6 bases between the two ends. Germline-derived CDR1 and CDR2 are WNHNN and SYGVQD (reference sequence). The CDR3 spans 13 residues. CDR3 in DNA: TGCGCCAGCAGAGGCGTCTCTGGAAACACCATATATTTT. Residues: CASRGVSGNTIYF.

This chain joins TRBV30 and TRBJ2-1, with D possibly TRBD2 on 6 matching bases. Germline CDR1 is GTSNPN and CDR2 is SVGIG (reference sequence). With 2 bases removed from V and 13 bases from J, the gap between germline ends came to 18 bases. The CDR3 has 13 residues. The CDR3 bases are TGTGCCTGGAGTCCCGGCTTAGGGGAGGAACAGTTCTTC. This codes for CAWSPGLGEEQFF.

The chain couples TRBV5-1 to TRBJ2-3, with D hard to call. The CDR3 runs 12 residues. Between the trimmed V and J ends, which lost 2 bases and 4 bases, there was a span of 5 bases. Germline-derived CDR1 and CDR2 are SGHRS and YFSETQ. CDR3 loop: CASSFIADTQYF. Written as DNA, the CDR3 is TGCGCCAGCAGCTTTATCGCAGATACGCAGTATTTT.

The CDR3 loop is CASSNPRTANTEAFF. The CDR3 DNA sequence: TGTGCCAGCAGTAACCCCCGGACGGCGAACACTGAAGCTTTCTTT. This sequence joins TRBV2 and TRBJ1-1; no reliable D call. CDR3 length: 15 residues. Trimming pared 5 bases from V and 1 base from J, leaving 14 bases between. CDR1 SNHLY and CDR2 FYNNEI come from the germline V gene.